This TCR beta chain was found in a study of CD8+ T cells in alopecia areata. Study results and limitations: Lesional tissue from the scalp (especially in alopecia totalis/universalis) showed higher clonality than normal scalp.

As the sequencing template, cDNA was produced by extracting RNA and reverse transcribing it. Assay used: immunoSEQ multiplex PCR; TCRdb lists only in-frame clones, some missing. The sample consists of 160,000 or so clones, about 53% of them appearing once. Germline V gene sequence: CDR1 SQVTM, CDR2 ANQGSEA. This CDR3 has 13 residues. Trimming at V came to 2 bases and at J to 2 bases, leaving 1 base not matched to a gene. Regarding this clone: Antigen specificity is unknown.

The rearrangement uses TRBV29-1 and TRBJ2-3; 7 bases agree with TRBD1. This receptor was taken from a human donor with alopecia areata. The sample consisted of CD8+ T cells sorted from blood, taken at week 0. In DNA, the CDR3 is TGCAGCGTTGAAAAGGGGGCCACAGATACGCAGTATTTT. Its translation: CSVEKGATDTQYF.